What follows are 17 T cell receptor beta chains derived from one specimen sequenced in a study of blood T cells in healthy people across ages. A second about 6 to 11 cycle PCR used barcoded and J-beta primers. Using its own MiXCR run on the 5' RACE reads, TCRdb lists one record per CDR3 protein. The sample shows some 1.7 million distinct CDR3 sequences, under 30% of them seen only once. Sequences were obtained from blood. The receptors come from a woman between 25 and 40 years old in good health.

There are a few counts of this clonotype. V and J are TRBV6-2 or TRBV6-3 and TRBJ2-7; perhaps TRBD1 as D (5 bases). V lost 2 bases, J lost 7 bases, and 12 bases lay in between. The CDR3 consists of 13 residues. From germline, CDR1 is MNHEY and CDR2 SVGEGT. The CDR3, as DNA: TGTGCCAGCAGTTACGTTGGGGCGCTTGAGCAGTACTTC. Its protein is CASSYVGALEQYF.

The chain links TRBV27 to TRBJ1-2; D is ambiguous. The V gene lost 4 bases and the J gene lost 4 bases, with 10 bases spanning the gap. This CDR3 has 13 amino acids. Germline loops: CDR1 MNHEY, CDR2 SMNVEV (reference sequence). CDR3 sequence: CASSYRQSYGYTF. CDR3 nucleotides: TGTGCCAGCAGTTATCGGCAATCCTATGGCTACACCTTC.

This clonotype was observed many times. This sequence joins TRBV20-1 and TRBJ2-7; 7 bases align to TRBD1. The length of the CDR3 is 14 residues. Germline V gene sequence: CDR1 DFQATT, CDR2 SNEGSKA (reference sequence). After removal of 0 bases from V and 3 bases from J, the junction contained 5 bases not matched to a gene. The CDR3 is CSAREPGQIYEQYF. Written as DNA, the CDR3 is TGCAGTGCTAGAGAGCCGGGACAGATCTACGAGCAGTACTTC.

This clonotype appeared a few times. The chain carries TRBV5-1 and TRBJ1-4; D is perhaps TRBD1 (5 bases). The V gene's germline CDR1 is SGHRS and CDR2 YFSETQ. This CDR3 has 14 amino acids. V was clipped by 0 bases and J by 12 bases, with 15 bases between them. CDR3 in DNA: TGCGCCAGCAGCTTGGAGCCGGCGCGGGGGGAACTGTTTTTT. Translated: CASSLEPARGELFF.

This clonotype was picked up a small number of times. The gene calls are TRBV5-5 and TRBJ1-6; 10 bases agree with TRBD1. This CDR3 has 15 amino acids. Looked up from germline, CDR1 is SGHKS and CDR2 is YYEKEE (reference sequence). The J segment lost 8 bases and the V segment lost 3 bases, leaving 5 bases of the junction unmatched. CDR3 DNA sequence: TGTGCCAGCAGCTCCGTGGGGACAGGGGATTCACCCCTCCACTTT. Translating it yields CASSSVGTGDSPLHF.

This clonotype was recorded a few times. The rearrangement joins TRBV11-1 to TRBJ1-4, with TRBD1 matching over 10 bases. This CDR3 region has 17 residues. Trimming took 5 bases from V and 8 from J; bases not matched to a gene: 14. Germline CDR1 and CDR2: SGHAT and FQDESV (reference sequence). DNA of the CDR3: TGTGCCAGCAGCGCGGGACAGGGGCACCCAACTCGGGAAAAACTGTTTTTT. Translating gives CASSAGQGHPTREKLFF.

This clonotype was found a few times. An end of the junction differs from the germline gene, which may be a read error. The chain links TRBV28 to TRBJ2-1; 7 bases match TRBD2. The V gene's germline CDR1 is MDHEN and CDR2 SYDVKM. This CDR3 is built from 15 residues. CDR3 sequence reads: CSSSPSGPSYNEQFF. The CDR3 nucleotides read TGTTCCAGCAGTCCTAGCGGACCCTCCTACAATGAGCAGTTCTTC.

This clonotype occurred many times. The V call is TRBV5-1, the J call TRBJ2-7, with TRBD1 matching over 9 bases. Trimming took 4 bases from V and 4 from J; bases not matched to a gene: 9. CDR3 size: 15 residues. Per the germline V gene, CDR1 is SGHRS and CDR2 is YFSETQ. The CDR3 spells CASSTRTGASYEQYF. The DNA for the CDR3 is TGCGCCAGCAGCACCCGGACAGGGGCTTCGTACGAGCAGTACTTC.

This clonotype was counted a few times. CDR3 nucleotide sequence: TGCGCCAGCAGCTTGGACGGGGGCCTCAATCAGCCCCAGCATTTT. Translating gives CASSLDGGLNQPQHF. The chain has TRBV5-1 and TRBJ1-5; D is perhaps TRBD1 (6 bases). The CDR3 is made up of 15 amino acids. The V end lost 0 bases, the J end lost 3 bases, and 10 bases lay between the germline ends. CDR1 is SGHRS and CDR2 is YFSETQ in the germline V gene.

The V and J genes are TRBV27 and TRBJ2-7, with 9 positions matching TRBD2. CDR1 is MNHEY and CDR2 is SMNVEV in the germline V gene (reference sequence). The ends lost 3 bases at V and 2 bases at J; junction bases unmatched: 14. This CDR3 region has 18 residues. CDR3 DNA: TGTGCCAGCAGTTTCAAAGCGGGGGGCTCTACAATCCCCTACGAGCAGTACTTC. It codes for CASSFKAGGSTIPYEQYF.

This clonotype showed up just once. The rearrangement uses TRBV5-1 and TRBJ2-7, with TRBD1 matching over 7 bases. Germline V gene sequence: CDR1 SGHRS, CDR2 YFSETQ. V lost 2 bases and J lost 7; bases outside the gene matches: 9. The CDR3 has 14 amino acids. The CDR3 DNA is TGCGCCAGCAGCTTTGGGACAGCTTACAATGAGCAGTACTTC. Amino acid sequence: CASSFGTAYNEQYF.

This sequence joins TRBV20-1 and TRBJ2-4; 14 nucleotides align to TRBD2. J was trimmed by 15 bases and V by 5 bases; bases with no gene match: 12. CDR1 is DFQATT and CDR2 is SNEGSKA in the germline V gene (reference sequence). CDR3 size: 14 residues. Written as DNA, the CDR3 is TGCAGTGCTGAAGAGGGGACTAGCGGGGGACCCACGTACTTC. Protein product: CSAEEGTSGGPTYF.

The J gene is TRBJ2-3, the V gene TRBV19; 10 nucleotides align to TRBD2. The CDR3 sequence is 14 residues long. CDR1 and CDR2 (germline): LNHDA, SQIVND (reference sequence). The J segment lost 9 bases and the V segment lost 6 bases, leaving 9 bases of the junction unmatched. CDR3 residues: CASRSSGGRLTQYF. The CDR3 nucleotides read TGTGCCAGTAGGAGTAGCGGGGGGCGCTTAACGCAGTATTTT.

DNA for the CDR3: TGTGCCTGGAGGCCAAGTGCCGGGACAGGGCTCTATGGCTACACCTTC. It encodes CAWRPSAGTGLYGYTF. The chain recombines TRBV30 with TRBJ1-2, with TRBD1 matching over 9 bases. Per germline, CDR1 GTSNPN and CDR2 SVGIG (reference sequence). The trim removed 3 bases at V and 4 bases at J, leaving 12 bases unmatched. CDR3 length: 16 amino acids.

Concerning this clonotype itself: Since a much larger clone is just one base distant, this may be a read error. The rearrangement joins TRBV7-2 to TRBJ1-1; D uncertain. The V gene's germline CDR1 is SGHTA and CDR2 FQGNSA. The CDR3 runs 12 residues. The CDR3 DNA sequence: TGTGCCGGCAGGAACCGGCTAACTGAAGCTTTCTTT. Translated: CAGRNRLTEAFF.

There are a few counts of this clonotype. The chain joins TRBV7-9 to TRBJ2-6; no firm D call. The CDR3 sequence is 16 residues long. Trimming removed 5 bases at V and 0 bases at J, with 11 bases between. From germline, CDR1 is SEHNR and CDR2 FQNEAQ (reference sequence). The CDR3 bases are TGTGCCAGCAGCCCGGGCGGCCTCTCTGGGGCCAACGTCCTGACTTTC. Its protein is CASSPGGLSGANVLTF.

In its sample, this clonotype was seen a few times. The V gene is TRBV18, the J gene TRBJ1-2, with 8 bases lining up with TRBD1. The CDR3 totals 16 residues. V dropped 3 bases and J dropped 2; count of bases not matched to a gene: 8. CDR1 and CDR2 (germline): KGHSH, LQKENI. The CDR3 spells CASSPLSGTGNYGYTF. As DNA, the CDR3 is TGTGCCAGCTCACCGCTCTCCGGGACAGGCAACTATGGCTACACCTTC.